One sample yielded the 27 T cell receptor beta chains listed below, sequenced in a study of Ad26.COV2.S vaccination and SARS-CoV-2 variants. Treatment: over 15 received Ad26.COV2.S at low or high dose, single or two shots; 5 received placebo; per-sample allocation not given. Sampling was performed 63 days after the first vaccine or placebo injection. Clones were read by immunoSEQ multiplex PCR, and TCRdb kept only the in-frame ones, dropping some. The data show 380,000 or so clones, about nine tenths seen once. The input for sequencing was peripheral blood, taken in a trial of Ad26.COV2.S vaccine versus placebo. These receptors all stem from a person aged 18-65 years who received the Ad26.COV2.S COVID-19 vaccine or a placebo.

The rearrangement joins TRBV27 to TRBJ2-2; a weak D match, TRBD1 (6 bases). The germline gives CDR1 MNHEY, CDR2 SMNVEV (reference sequence). V shed 2 bases and J shed 4 bases, with 11 bases lying between them. The CDR3 runs 15 residues. CDR3 sequence (DNA): TGTGCCAGCAGTTTACAATACAGGGTCACCGGGGAGCTGTTTTTT. It yields the protein CASSLQYRVTGELFF.

In nucleotides, the CDR3 is TGTGCCAGCGGCCTGGGGGGGACCCTCAATGAGCAGTTCTTC. Protein: CASGLGGTLNEQFF. J is TRBJ2-1 and V is TRBV28; 7 positions agree with TRBD2. The CDR3 spans 14 residues. From germline, CDR1 is MDHEN and CDR2 SYDVKM. V lost 8 bases and J lost 6; bases outside the gene matches: 10.

V gene TRBV6-2 or TRBV6-3 combines with J gene TRBJ2-3; TRBD1 is a possible D gene (6 bases). Germline V gene sequence: CDR1 MNHEY, CDR2 SVGEGT. V dropped 4 bases and J dropped 3 bases, with 11 bases sitting between them. This CDR3 comprises 14 residues. CDR3 nucleotide sequence: TGTGCCAGCAGTTTAGGGGGATGGACAGATACGCAGTATTTT. Its protein product is CASSLGGWTDTQYF.

The J gene is TRBJ1-6, the V gene TRBV30; possible D gene TRBD1, 5 bases. V lost 4 bases and J 7 bases, leaving 14 bases between the germline ends. The CDR3 is 14 residues long. Per germline, CDR1 GTSNPN and CDR2 SVGIG (reference sequence). CDR3 residues: CAWTPGYPNSPLHF. Here the CDR3 DNA reads TGTGCCTGGACCCCAGGGTACCCAAATTCACCCCTCCACTTT. The full variable domain, with the rest looked up from reference TRBV30 and TRBJ1-6, is SQTIHQWPATLVQPVGSPLSLECTVEGTSNPNLYWYRQAAGRGLQLLFYSVGIGQISSEVPQNLSASRPQDRQFILSSKKLLLSDSGFYLCAWTPGYPNSPLHFGNGTRLTVT.

The chain uses TRBV11-3 and TRBJ2-5, with TRBD1 matching over 8 bases. Germline CDR1 is SGHNT and CDR2 is YENEEA. CDR3 length: 15 residues. With V trimmed by 3 bases and J by 1 base, 4 bases remained unmatched. The CDR3 DNA reads as TGTGCCAGCAGCTTTCGACAGGGGTCCCAAGAGACCCAGTACTTC. This translates into CASSFRQGSQETQYF.

The chain recombines TRBV27 with TRBJ1-5, with TRBD1 matching 7 bases. Germline V gives CDR1 MNHEY, CDR2 SMNVEV (reference sequence). The length of the CDR3 is 15 residues. Trimming cost V 2 bases and J 3 bases; bases outside gene matches: 4. CDR3 residues: CASSLQGEVNQPQHF. The CDR3 DNA sequence: TGTGCCAGCAGTTTACAGGGGGAGGTCAATCAGCCCCAGCATTTT.

Of note for this clone: Other DNA sequences in the same sample also yield this CDR3. V and J are TRBV5-1 and TRBJ2-1, with 7 bases aligning to TRBD2. The V and J ends lost 1 base and 1 base, in that order; junction bases with no gene match: 2. CDR1 is SGHRS, CDR2 YFSETQ, per germline. CDR3 size: 15 residues. CDR3 protein: CASSLTGGSYNEQFF. The CDR3, as DNA: TGCGCCAGCAGCTTGACGGGGGGTTCCTACAATGAGCAGTTCTTC. Filled out from reference TRBV5-1 and TRBJ2-1, the complete variable domain reads KAGVTQTPRYLIKTRGQQVTLSCSPISGHRSVSWYQQTPGQGLQFLFEYFSETQRNKGNFPGRFSGRQFSNSRSEMNVSTLELGDSALYLCASSLTGGSYNEQFFGPGTRLTVL.

The DNA for the CDR3 is TGTGCCAGCAGCTTAGGGACACTGGCTGAAGCTTTCTTT. This translates into CASSLGTLAEAFF. This sequence joins TRBV7-2 and TRBJ1-1; D perhaps matches TRBD1 (5 bases). The V and J ends lost 1 base and 6 bases respectively, with 9 bases between them. The CDR3 loop spans 13 amino acids. Germline assignment: CDR1 SGHTA and CDR2 FQGNSA. Complete variable domain (other parts from reference TRBV7-2 and TRBJ1-1): GAGVSQSPSNKVTEKGKDVELRCDPISGHTALYWYRQSLGQGLEFLIYFQGNSAPDKSGLPSDRFSAERTGGSVSTLTIQRTQQEDSAVYLCASSLGTLAEAFFGQGTRLTVV.

The chain has TRBV7-3 and TRBJ2-1; 14 nucleotides line up with TRBD2. Germline-derived CDR1 and CDR2 are SGHTA and FQGTGA. The CDR3 runs to 20 residues. With 3 bases clipped from V and 8 bases from J, the junction kept 18 bases outside the gene matches. This CDR3 reads CASSLNFRTSGRLGMDEQFF. As DNA, the CDR3 is TGTGCCAGCAGCTTGAATTTTCGGACTAGCGGGAGGCTAGGGATGGATGAGCAGTTCTTC.

J is TRBJ2-5 and V is TRBV7-3, with unresolved D. Trimming took off 5 bases at V and 0 bases at J, with 4 bases between the two ends. CDR3 length equals 12 residues. Germline V gene data show CDR1 as SGHTA and CDR2 as FQGTGA. DNA of the CDR3: TGTGCCAGCAGCCCGCACCAAGAGACCCAGTACTTC. As protein: CASSPHQETQYF.

The J gene is TRBJ1-2, the V gene TRBV30; D is uncertain. Germline-derived CDR1 and CDR2 are GTSNPN and SVGIG (reference sequence). V lost 0 bases, J lost 7 bases, and 12 bases lay in between. This CDR3 contains 13 residues. The CDR3 spells CAWSVGFSGGYTF. The CDR3 DNA sequence: TGTGCCTGGAGTGTAGGTTTCAGTGGTGGCTACACCTTC.

V and J are TRBV19 and TRBJ2-1; D is perhaps TRBD1 or TRBD2 (5 bases each). Between the trimmed V and J ends, which lost 9 bases and 2 bases, there was a span of 17 bases. Germline V gene data show CDR1 as LNHDA and CDR2 as SQIVND (reference sequence). This CDR3 comprises 15 residues. The CDR3 bases are TGTGCCAGCGCCAGGGACCCCAACCCCTACAATGAGCAGTTCTTC. This translates into CASARDPNPYNEQFF.

The gene calls are TRBV9 and TRBJ1-2, with D maybe TRBD1 (6 bases). V lost 4 bases and J lost 0, with 13 bases in between. This CDR3 is 15 amino acids long. The germline CDR1 and CDR2 sequences are SGDLS and YYNGEE. The CDR3 spells CASSTPGAANYGYTF. As DNA, the CDR3 is TGTGCCAGCAGCACACCAGGGGCGGCTAACTATGGCTACACCTTC.

This clone appeared a few times. Here the CDR3 reads CASSEEGRAFYGYTF. The CDR3 DNA reads as TGTGCCAGCAGTGAAGAGGGCAGGGCTTTCTATGGCTACACCTTC. The V gene is TRBV6-1, the J gene TRBJ1-2; possibly TRBD1 for D (5 bases). Germline V lookup: CDR1 MNHNS, CDR2 SASEGT. V lost 1 base and J 4 bases, leaving 13 bases between the germline ends. This CDR3 region has 15 residues.

The chain carries TRBV16 and TRBJ1-1, with a possible D match to TRBD1 (6 bases). This CDR3 has 16 amino acids. V lost 0 bases and J lost 1, with 12 bases in between. Looked up from germline, CDR1 is KGHSY and CDR2 is FQNENV. The CDR3 loop reads CASSQSGRGSNTEAFF. In nucleotides, the CDR3 is TGTGCCAGCAGCCAATCGGGCAGGGGTTCGAACACTGAAGCTTTCTTT.

J is TRBJ2-1 and V is TRBV19, with D uncertain. The CDR3 is 10 amino acids. Germline V CDR1 and CDR2: LNHDA, SQIVND (reference sequence). V was pared by 8 bases and J by 15 bases, with 14 bases between. CDR3 DNA: TGTGCCAGTTCCTCTGGGGTGCCGTTCTTC. Protein product: CASSSGVPFF.

The chain couples TRBV5-5 to TRBJ1-2; weak D call: TRBD1 (5 bases). Germline V CDR1 and CDR2: SGHKS, YYEKEE (reference sequence). The CDR3 consists of 14 residues. Between the trimmed V and J ends, which lost 2 bases and 8 bases, there was a span of 16 bases. The CDR3 DNA reads TGTGCCAGCAGCTTTCCGGGGGGAGGAGAAGGCTACACCTTC. It specifies CASSFPGGGEGYTF.

The chain recombines TRBV6-2 or TRBV6-3 with TRBJ2-2; 9 bases align to TRBD1. The germline CDR1 and CDR2 sequences are MNHEY and SVGEGT. Trimming cost V 6 bases and J 7 bases; bases outside gene matches: 6. CDR3 size: 14 residues. CDR3 loop: CASSRDRGFGELFF. The CDR3 nucleotides read TGTGCCAGCAGCCGTGACAGGGGGTTCGGGGAGCTGTTTTTT.

The chain carries TRBV10-3 and TRBJ1-6, with D unresolved. This CDR3 comprises 12 residues. The V end lost 3 bases, the J end lost 13 bases, and 10 bases lay between the germline ends. Germline V gene sequence: CDR1 ENHRY, CDR2 SYGVKD. The chain's CDR3 is CAISDSRDPLHF. The CDR3 DNA reads as TGTGCCATCAGTGATTCCCGCGACCCCCTCCACTTT.

The CDR3 coding sequence is TGTGCCTGGACCTGGGAAGCTTTCTTT. Its protein is CAWTWEAFF. J is TRBJ1-1 and V is TRBV19; D is unclear. V dropped 11 bases and J dropped 8 bases, with 9 bases sitting between them. Germline CDR1 reads LNHDA; CDR2 reads SQIVND (reference sequence). This CDR3 is built from 9 residues.

The rearrangement uses TRBV5-1 and TRBJ1-4; 7 bases line up with TRBD1. CDR1 and CDR2 (germline): SGHRS, YFSETQ. The CDR3 is 15 amino acids. The junction had 5 bases not matched to a gene; V was cut back by 3 bases and J by 3 bases. CDR3: CASSSQGVANEKLFF. CDR3 coding DNA: TGCGCCAGCAGCTCTCAGGGGGTAGCTAATGAAAAACTGTTTTTT.

This clone appeared a single time. V gene TRBV30 combines with J gene TRBJ2-4; perhaps TRBD2 as D (6 bases). Trimming left V 2 bases short and J 7 bases short, with 21 bases between. The CDR3 has 16 amino acids. CDR1 and CDR2 from the germline V gene are GTSNPN and SVGIG (reference sequence). The CDR3 protein is CAWSSRGSLWVNIQYF. CDR3 nucleotide sequence: TGTGCCTGGAGTTCCCGGGGGTCCCTTTGGGTTAACATTCAGTACTTC. Looking up the rest from reference TRBV30 and TRBJ2-4 gives the full variable domain: SQTIHQWPATLVQPVGSPLSLECTVEGTSNPNLYWYRQAAGRGLQLLFYSVGIGQISSEVPQNLSASRPQDRQFILSSKKLLLSDSGFYLCAWSSRGSLWVNIQYFGAGTRLSVL.

Many counts were recorded for this clone. This chain joins TRBV30 and TRBJ1-1; D is ambiguous. Deletions cut 5 bases from V and 6 bases from J, with 22 bases between. The CDR3 extends over 15 amino acids. CDR1 and CDR2 from the germline V gene are GTSNPN and SVGIG (reference sequence). CDR3 sequence reads: CAWRWTGTFRAEAFF. CDR3 sequence (DNA): TGTGCCTGGCGGTGGACGGGAACATTTAGGGCTGAAGCTTTCTTT. The whole variable domain, filled in from reference TRBV30 and TRBJ1-1, reads SQTIHQWPATLVQPVGSPLSLECTVEGTSNPNLYWYRQAAGRGLQLLFYSVGIGQISSEVPQNLSASRPQDRQFILSSKKLLLSDSGFYLCAWRWTGTFRAEAFFGQGTRLTVV.

This clone was observed a few times. The chain couples TRBV4-3 to TRBJ2-3; D is perhaps TRBD1 (5 bases). Germline V gene data show CDR1 as LGHNA and CDR2 as YSLEER. This CDR3 comprises 13 residues. Trimming shortened V by 0 bases and J by 7 bases, and 8 bases separated the two germline ends. The CDR3 DNA sequence: TGCGCCAGCAGCCAAGAAAAGGGGAATACGCAGTATTTT. This encodes CASSQEKGNTQYF.

The chain couples TRBV11-1 to TRBJ2-1, with no clear D. In germline, CDR1 is SGHAT, CDR2 FQDESV (reference sequence). The CDR3 extends over 15 amino acids. V lost 2 bases and J lost 0, with 8 bases in between. Here the CDR3 reads CASSLLGFSYNEQFF. The CDR3 coding sequence is TGTGCCAGCAGCTTACTCGGCTTCTCCTACAATGAGCAGTTCTTC.

This rearrangement joins TRBV2 to TRBJ2-3, with D maybe TRBD1 (5 bases). Between the trimmed V and J ends, which lost 5 bases and 4 bases, there was a span of 16 bases. Germline loops: CDR1 SNHLY, CDR2 FYNNEI. CDR3 length: 15 residues. DNA of the CDR3: TGTGCCAGCAGTATGTTAAGGGGCCTAGCAGATACGCAGTATTTT. Its translation: CASSMLRGLADTQYF.

V and J are TRBV25-1 and TRBJ2-3, with D possibly TRBD1 on 5 matching bases. The CDR3 runs 16 residues. Deletions cut 0 bases from V and 4 bases from J, with 14 bases between. CDR1 is MGHDK, CDR2 SYGVNS, per germline. CDR3 in DNA: TGTGCCAGCAGTGAATATGCAGGGAAATTAGCAGATACGCAGTATTTT. It translates to CASSEYAGKLADTQYF.